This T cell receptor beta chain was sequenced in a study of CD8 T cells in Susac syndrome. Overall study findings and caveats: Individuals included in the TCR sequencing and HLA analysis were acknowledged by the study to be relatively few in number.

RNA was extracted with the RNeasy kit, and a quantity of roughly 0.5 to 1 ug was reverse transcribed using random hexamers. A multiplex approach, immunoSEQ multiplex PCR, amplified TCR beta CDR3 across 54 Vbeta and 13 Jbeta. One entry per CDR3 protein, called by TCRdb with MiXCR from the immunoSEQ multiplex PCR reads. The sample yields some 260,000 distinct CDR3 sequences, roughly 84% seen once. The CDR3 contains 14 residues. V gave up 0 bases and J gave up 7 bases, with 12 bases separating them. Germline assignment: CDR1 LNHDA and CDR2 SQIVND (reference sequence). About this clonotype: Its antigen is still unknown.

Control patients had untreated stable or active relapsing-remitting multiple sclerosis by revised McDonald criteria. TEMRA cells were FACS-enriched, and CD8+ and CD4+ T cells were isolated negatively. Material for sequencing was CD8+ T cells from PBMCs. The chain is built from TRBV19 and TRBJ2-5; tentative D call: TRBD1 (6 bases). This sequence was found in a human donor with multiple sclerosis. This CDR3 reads CASSIDLEGGTQYF. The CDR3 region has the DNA TGTGCCAGTAGTATAGATCTAGAAGGGGGGACCCAGTACTTC. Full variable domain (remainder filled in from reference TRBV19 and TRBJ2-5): DGGITQSPKYLFRKEGQNVTLSCEQNLNHDAMYWYRQDPGQGLRLIYYSQIVNDFQKGDIAEGYSVSREKKESFPLTVTSAQKNPTAFYLCASSIDLEGGTQYFGPGTRLLVL.